This TCR beta chain was sequenced for a study of human thymus T cells. Whole-study findings and limits: Gene usage (both V and J) appeared biased in thymic and blood repertoires.

Details on this clone: Its antigen is currently unknown.

TCRdb's copy holds only in-frame clones and misses some; the assay was immunoSEQ multiplex PCR. The sample contains about 60,000 clones, approximately 95% of which appear only once. No fixed cell number was used; all available blood leukocytes supplied DNA. Germline V gene lookup returns CDR1 LGHNA and CDR2 YNFKEQ. The CDR3 covers 14 residues. V lost 0 bases, J lost 4 bases, and 7 bases lay in between. Sequenced: blood. The source is a boy in the first two years of life with a congenital heart defect but otherwise immunologically healthy. The chain couples TRBV4-2 to TRBJ1-5; maybe TRBD1 (6 bases). CDR3 residues: CASSQDRGNQPQHF. The CDR3 DNA reads TGTGCCAGCAGCCAAGATAGGGGGAATCAGCCCCAGCATTTT.